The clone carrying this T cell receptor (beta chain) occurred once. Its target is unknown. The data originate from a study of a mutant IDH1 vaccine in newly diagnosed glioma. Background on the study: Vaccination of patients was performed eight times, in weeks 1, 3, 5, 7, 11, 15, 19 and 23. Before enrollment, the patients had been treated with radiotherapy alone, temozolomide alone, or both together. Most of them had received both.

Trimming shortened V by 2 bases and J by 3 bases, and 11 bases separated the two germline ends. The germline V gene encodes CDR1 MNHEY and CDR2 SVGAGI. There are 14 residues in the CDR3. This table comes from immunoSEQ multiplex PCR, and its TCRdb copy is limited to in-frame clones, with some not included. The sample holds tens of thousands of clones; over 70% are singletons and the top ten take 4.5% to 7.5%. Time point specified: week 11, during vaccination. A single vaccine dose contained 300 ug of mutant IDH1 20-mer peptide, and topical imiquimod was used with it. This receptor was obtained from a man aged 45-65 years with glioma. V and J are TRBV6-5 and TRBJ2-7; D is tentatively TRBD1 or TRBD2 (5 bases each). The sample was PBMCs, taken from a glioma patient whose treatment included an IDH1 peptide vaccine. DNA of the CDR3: TGTGCCAGCAGTTACGGGGGACCCAACTACGAGCAGTACTTC. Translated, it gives CASSYGGPNYEQYF.